A single sample gave rise to the 15 T cell receptor beta chains below, sequenced in a study of kidney transplant recipient with SARS-CoV-2 infection. Using its own MiXCR run on the reads, TCRdb lists one record per CDR3 protein. The top ten hold roughly 7% of the sample, which has 250,000 or so distinct CDR3 sequences, more than 25% seen once. The input for sequencing was a blood sample, taken at baseline and on roughly day 120 from a kidney transplant recipient. Receptor source: a male patient in his 30s who had COVID-19 and was a kidney transplant recipient. Part of the T cells may come from the graft donor.

The V call is TRBV24-1, the J call TRBJ2-1, with 7 bases that match TRBD1. The CDR3 has 13 amino acids. Unmatched junction bases numbered 9, after V lost 8 bases and J lost 9 bases. Germline V lookup: CDR1 KGHDR, CDR2 SFDVKD. CDR3 residues: CATNGRGNGEQFF. The CDR3 nucleotides read TGTGCCACCAACGGCAGGGGGAATGGTGAGCAGTTCTTC.

This clonotype has only one observation. This sequence may be a read error, since a much larger clone differs from it by one base. Without the conserved terminal phenylalanine or tryptophan, this CDR3 likely stems from a read error. The gene calls are TRBV2 and TRBJ1-1; 7 bases line up with TRBD1. This CDR3 contains 14 residues. Losses at the gene ends were 6 bases for V and 4 bases for J; bases not matched to a gene: 8. Germline V gene data show CDR1 as SNHLY and CDR2 as FYNNEI. In DNA form, the CDR3 reads TGTGCCAGCAGAAAGACAGGGTCAGTCACTGAAGCTTTCCTT. This encodes CASRKTGSVTEAFL.

On this clonotype itself: A much larger clone is a single base away; this may be a read error. The chain carries TRBV28 and TRBJ2-4; D possibly corresponds to TRBD1 (6 bases). The J call is doubtful: the DNA matches TRBJ2-7 better. The CDR3 has 17 residues. CDR1 is MDHEN and CDR2 is SYDVKM in the germline V gene. As DNA, the CDR3 is TGTGCCAGCAGTTTTAAAAAGGGGGTCTTAGGGTCCTACGAGCAGTACTTC. Amino acid sequence: CASSFKKGVLGSYEQYF.

The genes are TRBV11-3 and TRBJ1-2; no firm D call. The length of the CDR3 is 17 residues. Germline V gives CDR1 SGHNT, CDR2 YENEEA. V lost 5 bases and J 7 bases, leaving 26 bases between the germline ends. Here the CDR3 reads CASSRSADLGKTCGYTF. The CDR3 coding sequence is TGTGCCAGCAGCCGAAGCGCCGATCTCGGAAAGACCTGTGGCTACACCTTC.

On this clonotype: This may arise from a read error, as a much more abundant clone is one base away. In nucleotides, the CDR3 is TGTGCCAGCAGTTTATTAGGACTAGCGGGCAAGAGCCCCTACGAGCAGTACTTC. Translated: CASSLLGLAGKSPYEQYF. V and J are TRBV28 and TRBJ2-7; 11 positions match TRBD2. V was clipped by 1 base and J by 2 bases; unmatched bases: 10. CDR3 length: 18 amino acids. Germline V gene sequence: CDR1 MDHEN, CDR2 SYDVKM.

The chain links TRBV7-2 to TRBJ2-3, with 8 bases that match TRBD2. CDR3 length: 14 amino acids. The germline CDR1 and CDR2 sequences are SGHTA and FQGNSA. V shed 6 bases, J shed 6 bases, and the junction held 8 bases outside the gene matches. DNA of the CDR3: TGTGCCAGCAGGCTAGCGGGTAGCAAGGATACGCAGTATTTT. Encoded protein: CASRLAGSKDTQYF.

For this clonotype: A much larger clone lies a single base off, so this may be a read error. This sequence joins TRBV28 and TRBJ1-1; 10 nucleotides line up with TRBD1. The CDR3 extends over 14 amino acids. Looked up from germline, CDR1 is MDHEN and CDR2 is SYDVKM. The CDR3 reads CASRPGTGVAEALF. The CDR3 nucleotides read TGTGCCAGCAGACCCGGGACAGGGGTCGCTGAAGCTCTCTTT.

This clonotype came up many times. This chain connects TRBV5-6 to TRBJ1-1, with unresolved D. Germline loops: CDR1 SGHDT, CDR2 YYEEEE. With 6 bases removed from V and 7 bases from J, the gap between germline ends came to 13 bases. The CDR3 has 12 amino acids. The CDR3 reads CASTYGRNEAFF. In nucleotides, the CDR3 is TGTGCCAGCACCTACGGACGGAATGAAGCTTTCTTT.

This clonotype was observed many times. The V gene is TRBV15, the J gene TRBJ1-2; D gene ambiguous. The V end was cut by 5 bases, the J end by 4 bases, with 23 bases between. CDR3 length equals 17 residues. Germline loops: CDR1 LNHNV, CDR2 YYDKDF (reference sequence). CDR3 amino acids: CATSANGRCGKTYGYTF. The CDR3 coding sequence is TGTGCCACCAGCGCCAACGGAAGGTGTGGAAAGACCTATGGCTACACCTTC.

As for this clonotype: Relative to the germline gene, one junction end is altered; a read error may explain this. The CDR3 is CASSIFSECRKTYGHTF. CDR3 DNA: TGTGCCAGCAGTATTTTCTCGGAATGTAGAAAGACCTATGGCCACACCTTC. This chain uses TRBV6-1 with TRBJ1-2, with D unresolved. The CDR3 is 17 residues long. The germline CDR1 and CDR2 sequences are MNHNS and SASEGT.

This clonotype was seen repeatedly, ten times or more. The CDR3, as DNA: TGCAGTGCTAGCGGGAGTGGCAATCAGCCCCAGCATTTT. Protein: CSASGSGNQPQHF. The V call is TRBV20-1, the J call TRBJ1-5; D unresolved. Germline assignment: CDR1 DFQATT and CDR2 SNEGSKA (reference sequence). The CDR3 has 13 residues. Trimming shortened V by 3 bases and J by 2 bases, and 8 bases separated the two germline ends.

A single count supports this clonotype. Since a much larger clone is just one base distant, this may be a read error. This CDR3 is CASSLSTGTGKLFF. CDR3 coding DNA: TGTGCCAGCAGCCTAAGCACAGGGACCGGGAAGCTGTTTTTT. V and J are TRBV11-3 and TRBJ2-2; D might be TRBD1 (6 bases). The CDR3 has 14 residues. From germline, CDR1 is SGHNT and CDR2 YENEEA.

With respect to this clonotype: Just one base apart from a much larger clone, this may be a read error. J is TRBJ2-1 and V is TRBV12-3 or TRBV12-4; possible D gene TRBD1, 6 bases. The germline V and J ends were trimmed by 11 bases and 7 bases, with 18 bases remaining between them. This CDR3 is built from 13 residues. The CDR3 region is CAGIETGRNEQFF. CDR3 coding DNA: TGTGCCGGCATCGAGACAGGAAGGAATGAGCAGTTCTTC.

On this clonotype: An end of the junction differs from the germline gene, which may be a read error. V usage is TRBV24-1 and J usage is TRBJ2-3; 8 bases align to TRBD1. Germline CDR1 KGHDR, CDR2 SFDVKD. The CDR3 runs to 16 residues. The DNA of the CDR3 is TGTACCACCAGTGACACCGACAGGGGAATGGGAGATACGCAGTATTTT. Translated, it gives CTTSDTDRGMGDTQYF.

This clonotype has a count of ten or more. The chain carries TRBV7-3 and TRBJ2-1, with 7 positions matching TRBD1. The V gene end was trimmed by 3 bases and the J gene end by 4 bases; junction bases not matched to a gene: 3. The germline CDR1 and CDR2 sequences are SGHTA and FQGTGA. The CDR3 has 14 amino acids. CDR3 sequence: CASSLSGQYNEQFF. The DNA for the CDR3 is TGTGCCAGCAGCTTGTCGGGACAGTACAATGAGCAGTTCTTC.